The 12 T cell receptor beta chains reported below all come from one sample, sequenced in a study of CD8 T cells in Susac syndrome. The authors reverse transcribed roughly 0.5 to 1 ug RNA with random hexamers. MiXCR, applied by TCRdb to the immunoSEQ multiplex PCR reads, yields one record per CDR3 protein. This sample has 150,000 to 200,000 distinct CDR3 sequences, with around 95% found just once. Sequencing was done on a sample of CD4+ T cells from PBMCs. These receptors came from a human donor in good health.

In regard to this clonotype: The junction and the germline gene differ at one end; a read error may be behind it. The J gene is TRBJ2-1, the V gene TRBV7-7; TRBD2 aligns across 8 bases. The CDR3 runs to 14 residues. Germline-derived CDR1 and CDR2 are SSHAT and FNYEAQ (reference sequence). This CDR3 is CASSPVGGGNEQFF. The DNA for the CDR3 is TGTGCTAGCAGCCCTGTCGGGGGGGGTAATGAGCAGTTCTTC.

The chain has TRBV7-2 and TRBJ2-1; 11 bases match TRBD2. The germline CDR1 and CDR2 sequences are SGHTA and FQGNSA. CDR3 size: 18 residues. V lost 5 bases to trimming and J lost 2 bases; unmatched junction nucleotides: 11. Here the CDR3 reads CASSPQHYSGGAYNEQFF. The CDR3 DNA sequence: TGTGCCAGCAGCCCGCAACACTATAGCGGGGGGGCCTACAATGAGCAGTTCTTC.

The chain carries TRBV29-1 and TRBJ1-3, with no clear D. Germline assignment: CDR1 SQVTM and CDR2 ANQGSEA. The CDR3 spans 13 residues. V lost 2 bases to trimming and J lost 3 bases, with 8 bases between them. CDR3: CSVEQQFGNTIYF. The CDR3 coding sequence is TGCAGCGTTGAACAACAGTTTGGAAACACCATATATTTT. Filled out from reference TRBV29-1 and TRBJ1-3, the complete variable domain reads SAVISQKPSRDICQRGTSLTIQCQVDSQVTMMFWYRQQPGQSLTLIATANQGSEATYESGFVIDKFPISRPNLTFSTLTVSNMSPEDSSIYLCSVEQQFGNTIYFGEGSWLTVV.

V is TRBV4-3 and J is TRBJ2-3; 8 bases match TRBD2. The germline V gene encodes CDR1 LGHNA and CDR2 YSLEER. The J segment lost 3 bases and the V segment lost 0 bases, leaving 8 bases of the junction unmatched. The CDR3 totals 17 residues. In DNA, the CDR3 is TGCGCCAGCAGCCAAGACCCTGGACTAGCATCGACAGATACGCAGTATTTT. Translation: CASSQDPGLASTDTQYF.

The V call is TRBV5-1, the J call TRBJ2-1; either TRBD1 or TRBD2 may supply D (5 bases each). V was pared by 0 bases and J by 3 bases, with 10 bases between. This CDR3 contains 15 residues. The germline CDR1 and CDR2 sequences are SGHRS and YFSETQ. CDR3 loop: CASSLGDGLYNEQFF. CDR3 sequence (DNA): TGCGCCAGCAGCTTGGGGGACGGACTCTACAATGAGCAGTTCTTC.

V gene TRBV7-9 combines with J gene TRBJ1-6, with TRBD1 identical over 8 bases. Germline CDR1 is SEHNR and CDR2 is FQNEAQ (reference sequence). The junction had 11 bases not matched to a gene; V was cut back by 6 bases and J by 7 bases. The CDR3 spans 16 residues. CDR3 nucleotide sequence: TGTGCCAGCAGGGACAGGGCAGGGGATGTCAATTCACCCCTCCACTTT. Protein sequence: CASRDRAGDVNSPLHF.

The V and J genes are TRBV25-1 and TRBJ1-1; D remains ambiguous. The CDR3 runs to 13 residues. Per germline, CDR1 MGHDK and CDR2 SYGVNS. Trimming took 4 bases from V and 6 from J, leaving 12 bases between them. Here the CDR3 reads CASSGRARAEAFF. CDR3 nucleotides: TGTGCCAGCAGTGGGAGGGCGCGAGCTGAAGCTTTCTTT.

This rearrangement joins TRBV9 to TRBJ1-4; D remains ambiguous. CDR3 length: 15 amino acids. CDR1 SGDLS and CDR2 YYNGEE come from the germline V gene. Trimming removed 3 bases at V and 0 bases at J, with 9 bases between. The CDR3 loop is CASSAGRPTNEKLFF. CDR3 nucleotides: TGTGCCAGCAGCGCTGGACGGCCAACTAATGAAAAACTGTTTTTT. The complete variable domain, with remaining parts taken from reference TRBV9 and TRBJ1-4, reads DSGVTQTPKHLITATGQRVTLRCSPRSGDLSVYWYQQSLDQGLQFLIQYYNGEERAKGNILERFSAQQFPDLHSELNLSSLELGDSALYFCASSAGRPTNEKLFFGSGTQLSVL.

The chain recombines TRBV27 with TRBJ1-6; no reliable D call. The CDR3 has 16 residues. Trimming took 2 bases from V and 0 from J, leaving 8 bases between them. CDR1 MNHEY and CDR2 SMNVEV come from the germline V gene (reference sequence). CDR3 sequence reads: CASSLKESSYNSPLHF. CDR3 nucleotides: TGTGCCAGCAGTTTAAAGGAAAGCTCCTATAATTCACCCCTCCACTTT.

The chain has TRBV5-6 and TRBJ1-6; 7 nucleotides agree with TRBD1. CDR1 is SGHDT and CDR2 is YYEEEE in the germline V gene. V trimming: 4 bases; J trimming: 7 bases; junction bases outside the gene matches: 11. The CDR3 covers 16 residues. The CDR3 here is CASSAPRDSINSPLHF. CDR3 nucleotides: TGTGCCAGCAGCGCGCCTAGGGACAGCATCAATTCACCCCTCCACTTT.

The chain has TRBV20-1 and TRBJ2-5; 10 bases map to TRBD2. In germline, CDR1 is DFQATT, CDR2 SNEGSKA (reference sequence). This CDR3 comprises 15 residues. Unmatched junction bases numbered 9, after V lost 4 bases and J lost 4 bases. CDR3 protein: CSAIRPSGGGETQYF. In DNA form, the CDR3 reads TGCAGTGCTATCCGACCGAGCGGGGGGGGAGAGACCCAGTACTTC.

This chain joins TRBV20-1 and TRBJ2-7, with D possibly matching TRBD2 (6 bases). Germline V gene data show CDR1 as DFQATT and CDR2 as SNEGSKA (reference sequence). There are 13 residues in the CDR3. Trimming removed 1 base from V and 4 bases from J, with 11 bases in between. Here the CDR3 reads CSARGGAYYEQYF. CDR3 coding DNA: TGCAGTGCTAGAGGCGGGGCATATTACGAGCAGTACTTC.